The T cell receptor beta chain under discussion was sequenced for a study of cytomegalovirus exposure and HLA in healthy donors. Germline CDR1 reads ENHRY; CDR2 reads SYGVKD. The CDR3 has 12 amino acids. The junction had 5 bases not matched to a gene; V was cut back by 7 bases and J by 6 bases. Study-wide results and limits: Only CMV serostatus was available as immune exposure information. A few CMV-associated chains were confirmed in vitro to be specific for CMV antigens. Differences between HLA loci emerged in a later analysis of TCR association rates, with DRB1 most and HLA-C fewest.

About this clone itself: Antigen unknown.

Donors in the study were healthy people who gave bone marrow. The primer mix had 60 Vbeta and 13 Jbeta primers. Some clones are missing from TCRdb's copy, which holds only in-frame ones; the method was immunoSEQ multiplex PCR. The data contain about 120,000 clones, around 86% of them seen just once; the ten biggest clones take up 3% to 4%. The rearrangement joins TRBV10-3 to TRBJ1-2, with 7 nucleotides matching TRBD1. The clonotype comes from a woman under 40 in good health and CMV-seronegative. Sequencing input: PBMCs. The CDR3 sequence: CAITRQGDGYTF. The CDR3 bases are TGTGCCATCACTCGACAGGGAGATGGCTACACCTTC.